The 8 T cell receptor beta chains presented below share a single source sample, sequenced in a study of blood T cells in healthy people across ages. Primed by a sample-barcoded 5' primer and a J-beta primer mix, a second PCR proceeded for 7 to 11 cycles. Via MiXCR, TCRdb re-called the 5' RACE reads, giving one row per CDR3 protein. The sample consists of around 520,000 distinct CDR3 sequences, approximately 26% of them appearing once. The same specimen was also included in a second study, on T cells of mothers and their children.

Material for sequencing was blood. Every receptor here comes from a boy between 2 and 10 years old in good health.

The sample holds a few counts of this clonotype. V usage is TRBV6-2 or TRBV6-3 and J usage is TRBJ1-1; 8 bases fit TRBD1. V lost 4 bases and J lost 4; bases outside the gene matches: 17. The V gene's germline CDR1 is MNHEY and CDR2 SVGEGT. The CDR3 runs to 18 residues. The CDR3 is CASSFPRDRSNRGTEAFF. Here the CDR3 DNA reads TGTGCCAGCAGTTTTCCACGGGACAGGTCTAATAGAGGCACTGAAGCTTTCTTT.

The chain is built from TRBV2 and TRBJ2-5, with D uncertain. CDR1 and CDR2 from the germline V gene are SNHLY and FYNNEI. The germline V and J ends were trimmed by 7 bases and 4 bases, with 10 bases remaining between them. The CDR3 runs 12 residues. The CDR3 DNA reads TGTGCCAGCAAGCCGGACGTAGAGACCCAGTACTTC. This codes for CASKPDVETQYF.

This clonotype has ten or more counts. CDR3 nucleotide sequence: TGTGCCAGCAGCTCCGCGGGACACAGCTCCTACGAGCAGTACTTC. Protein: CASSSAGHSSYEQYF. The chain links TRBV7-2 to TRBJ2-7; D is perhaps TRBD1 or TRBD2 (6 bases each). The V end lost 4 bases, the J end lost 0 bases, and 13 bases lay between the germline ends. Per the germline V gene, CDR1 is SGHTA and CDR2 is FQGNSA. This CDR3 comprises 15 residues.

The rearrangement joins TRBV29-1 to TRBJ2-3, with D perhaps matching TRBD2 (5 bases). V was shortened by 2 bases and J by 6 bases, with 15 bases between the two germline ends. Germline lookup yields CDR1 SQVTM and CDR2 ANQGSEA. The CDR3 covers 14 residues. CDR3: CSVERSHGEDTQYF. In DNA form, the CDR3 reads TGCAGCGTTGAAAGGTCCCACGGGGAGGATACGCAGTATTTT.

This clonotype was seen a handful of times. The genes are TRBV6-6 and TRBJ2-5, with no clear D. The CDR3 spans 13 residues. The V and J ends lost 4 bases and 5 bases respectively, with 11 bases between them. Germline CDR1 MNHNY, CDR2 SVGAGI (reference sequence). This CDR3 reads CASSSPKAETQYF. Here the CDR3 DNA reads TGTGCCAGCAGTTCACCAAAGGCGGAGACCCAGTACTTC.

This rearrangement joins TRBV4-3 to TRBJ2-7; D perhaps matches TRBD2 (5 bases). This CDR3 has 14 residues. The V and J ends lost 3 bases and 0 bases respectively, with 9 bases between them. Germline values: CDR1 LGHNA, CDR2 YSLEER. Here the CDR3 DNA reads TGCGCCAGCAGCCACCCTCGGGACTCCTACGAGCAGTACTTC. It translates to CASSHPRDSYEQYF.

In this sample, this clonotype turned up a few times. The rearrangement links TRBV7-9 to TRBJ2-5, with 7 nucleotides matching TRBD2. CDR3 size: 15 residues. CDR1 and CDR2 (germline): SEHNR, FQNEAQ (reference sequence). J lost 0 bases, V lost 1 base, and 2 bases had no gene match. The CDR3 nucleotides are TGTGCCAGCAGCTTAGGGGGAGGGTACCAAGAGACCCAGTACTTC. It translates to CASSLGGGYQETQYF.

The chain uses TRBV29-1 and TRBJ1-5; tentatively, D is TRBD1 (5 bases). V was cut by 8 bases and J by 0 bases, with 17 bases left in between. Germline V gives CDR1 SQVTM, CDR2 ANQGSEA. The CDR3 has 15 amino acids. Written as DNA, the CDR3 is TGCAGCTTGGACACAGAGCCCTATAGCAATCAGCCCCAGCATTTT. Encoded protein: CSLDTEPYSNQPQHF. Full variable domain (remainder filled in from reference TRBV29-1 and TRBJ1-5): SAVISQKPSRDICQRGTSLTIQCQVDSQVTMMFWYRQQPGQSLTLIATANQGSEATYESGFVIDKFPISRPNLTFSTLTVSNMSPEDSSIYLCSLDTEPYSNQPQHFGDGTRLSIL.